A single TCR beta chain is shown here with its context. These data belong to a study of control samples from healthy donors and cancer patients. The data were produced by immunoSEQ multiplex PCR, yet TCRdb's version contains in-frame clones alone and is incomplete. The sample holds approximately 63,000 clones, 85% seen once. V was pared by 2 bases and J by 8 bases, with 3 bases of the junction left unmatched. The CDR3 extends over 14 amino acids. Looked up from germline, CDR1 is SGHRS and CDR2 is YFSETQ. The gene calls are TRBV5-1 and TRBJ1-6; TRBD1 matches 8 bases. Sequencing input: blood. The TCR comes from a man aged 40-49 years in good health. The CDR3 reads CASSFPGGDSPLHF. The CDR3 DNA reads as TGCGCCAGCAGCTTTCCAGGGGGCGATTCACCCCTCCACTTT.